This entry describes one TCR beta chain. Its antigen is not known. PCR was performed a second time for roughly 6 to 12 cycles using a sample-barcoded 5' primer and a J-beta primer mix. Every molecule of cDNA carried a tag from a template-switch adaptor with 12 random nucleotides. TCRdb reprocessed the 5' RACE reads with MiXCR, giving one entry per CDR3 protein. The repertoire holds nearly 800,000 distinct CDR3 sequences, with around 25% as singletons. These data come from a study of blood T cells in healthy people across ages. Whole-study findings and limits: The long-lived group displayed more naive CD4+ cells, plus higher diversity, than the aged donors did.

Total RNA extracted from each sample amounted to at least 5.5 micrograms. This CDR3 spans 15 amino acids. The V and J ends lost 6 bases and 0 bases respectively, with 12 bases between them. This sample was also put to use in a study of T cells of mothers and their children. That work adds: A few healthy Caucasian mothers and their six children donated.

The J gene is TRBJ2-1, the V gene TRBV12-3 or TRBV12-4; D not certain. This receptor was obtained from a boy younger than 18 in good health. The sequenced material came from blood. CDR3 DNA: TGTGCCAGCAGCCAGACAAAGGGCTCCTACAATGAGCAGTTCTTC. This codes for CASSQTKGSYNEQFF.